The clone carrying this T cell receptor beta chain was detected many times. This specimen comes from a study of CD8 T cells in ankylosing spondylitis. TCRdb recomputed calls from the 5' RACE reads with MiXCR, one row per CDR3 protein. The sample lists roughly 86,000 distinct CDR3 sequences; about 9% were seen once. The sequencing input was blood, either unsorted or a sorted T cell fraction (not recorded which). This clonotype was obtained from a male donor with ankylosing spondylitis or in good health (not recorded which).

DNA of the CDR3: TGTGCCAGCAGTTTTCAGGGGGCCACTGAAGCTTTCTTT. It translates to CASSFQGATEAFF. This sequence joins TRBV12-3 or TRBV12-4 and TRBJ1-1, with TRBD1 identical over 8 bases. The CDR3 totals 13 residues. After removal of 3 bases from V and 4 bases from J, the junction contained 1 base not matched to a gene.